The next 5 T cell receptor beta chains were all read from a single sample in a study of T cell responses to AZD1222 COVID-19 vaccine. This table comes from immunoSEQ multiplex PCR, and its TCRdb copy is limited to in-frame clones, with some not included. The sample has approximately 150,000 clones; about 91% are singletons. Sequenced here: peripheral blood, sampled on day 0 of MenACWY control vaccination. These receptors all come from an adult in good health.

The chain couples TRBV2 to TRBJ1-5, with D hard to call. CDR3 length: 12 residues. Between the trimmed V and J ends, which lost 6 bases and 5 bases, there was a span of 8 bases. Germline CDR1 reads SNHLY; CDR2 reads FYNNEI. The CDR3 protein is CASSHRYQPQHF. The CDR3 DNA is TGTGCCAGCAGCCACAGATATCAGCCCCAGCATTTT.

The chain joins TRBV13 to TRBJ2-7; TRBD1 agrees at 11 bases. The CDR3 consists of 17 residues. Germline V lookup: CDR1 PRHDT, CDR2 FYEKMQ (reference sequence). Trimming cost V 0 bases and J 7 bases; bases outside gene matches: 11. This chain's CDR3 is CASSLGGQGALLGEQYF. The CDR3 DNA follows: TGTGCCAGCAGCTTAGGAGGACAGGGGGCGCTTTTGGGGGAGCAGTACTTC. The full variable domain, with the rest looked up from reference TRBV13 and TRBJ2-7, is AAGVIQSPRHLIKEKRETATLKCYPIPRHDTVYWYQQGPGQDPQFLISFYEKMQSDKGSIPDRFSAQQFSDYHSELNMSSLELGDSALYFCASSLGGQGALLGEQYFGPGTRLTVT.

This clone was found once. J is TRBJ1-6 and V is TRBV7-3; no clear D gene. The germline V gene has CDR1 SGHTA and CDR2 FQGTGA. V was cut by 2 bases and J by 7 bases, with 12 bases left in between. The CDR3 has 15 amino acids. The CDR3 sequence is CASSLFGMGNSPLHF. The CDR3 nucleotides read TGTGCCAGCAGCTTATTTGGGATGGGGAATTCACCCCTCCACTTT.

This clone was found once. V usage is TRBV5-1 and J usage is TRBJ1-2; tentative D call: TRBD1 (6 bases). Germline V lookup: CDR1 SGHRS, CDR2 YFSETQ. With 0 bases removed from V and 3 bases from J, the gap between germline ends came to 15 bases. The length of the CDR3 is 16 residues. The CDR3 region has the DNA TGCGCCAGCAGCTTGGGCCTCCGGGGGCAGGACTATGGCTACACCTTC. Protein: CASSLGLRGQDYGYTF.

This sequence joins TRBV29-1 and TRBJ1-5; no clear D. Germline CDR1 SQVTM, CDR2 ANQGSEA. V lost 7 bases to trimming and J lost 1 base, with 14 bases between them. The CDR3 runs to 14 residues. The CDR3 reads CSASVTASNQPQHF. CDR3 coding DNA: TGCAGCGCCTCGGTGACCGCGAGCAATCAGCCCCAGCATTTT.